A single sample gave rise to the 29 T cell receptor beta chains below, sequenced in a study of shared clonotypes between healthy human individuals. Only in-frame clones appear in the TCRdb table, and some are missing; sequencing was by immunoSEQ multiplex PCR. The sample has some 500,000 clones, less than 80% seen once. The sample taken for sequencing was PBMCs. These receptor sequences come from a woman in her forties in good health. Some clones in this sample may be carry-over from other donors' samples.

This CDR3 reads CASSNPGLSYGYTF. The CDR3 nucleotides are TGTGCCAGCAGCAATCCCGGGCTCTCCTATGGCTACACCTTC. The rearrangement joins TRBV7-2 to TRBJ1-2; no clear D gene. Trimming stripped 5 bases from V and 4 bases from J, with 14 bases between. Germline V gene sequence: CDR1 SGHTA, CDR2 FQGNSA. The CDR3 covers 14 residues.

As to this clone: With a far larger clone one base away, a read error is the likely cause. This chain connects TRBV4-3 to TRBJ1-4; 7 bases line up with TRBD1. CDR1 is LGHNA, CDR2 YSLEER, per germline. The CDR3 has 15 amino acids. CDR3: CASSRETGKEEKQFF. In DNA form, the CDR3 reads TGCGCCAGCAGCCGAGAGACAGGGAAGGAAGAAAAACAGTTTTTT.

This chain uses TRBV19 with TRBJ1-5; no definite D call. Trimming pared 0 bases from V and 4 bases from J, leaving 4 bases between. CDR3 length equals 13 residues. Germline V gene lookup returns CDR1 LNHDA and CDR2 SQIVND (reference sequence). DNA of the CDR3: TGTGCCAGTAGTATAGACAAGAATCAGCCCCAGCATTTT. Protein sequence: CASSIDKNQPQHF.

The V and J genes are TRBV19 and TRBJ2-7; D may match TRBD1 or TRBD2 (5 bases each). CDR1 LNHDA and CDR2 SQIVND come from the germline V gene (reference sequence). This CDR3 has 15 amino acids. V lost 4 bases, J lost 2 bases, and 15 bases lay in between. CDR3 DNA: TGTGCCAGTAGTAGCCCCGGGACGGAGGCCTACGAGCAGTACTTC. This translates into CASSSPGTEAYEQYF.

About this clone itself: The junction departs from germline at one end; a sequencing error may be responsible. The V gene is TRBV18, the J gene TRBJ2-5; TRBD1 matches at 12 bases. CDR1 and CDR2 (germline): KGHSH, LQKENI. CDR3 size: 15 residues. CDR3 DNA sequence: TGTGCCAGCTCACCAAACCGGGACAGGGGGCCATGGACGGACTTC. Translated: CASSPNRDRGPWTDF.

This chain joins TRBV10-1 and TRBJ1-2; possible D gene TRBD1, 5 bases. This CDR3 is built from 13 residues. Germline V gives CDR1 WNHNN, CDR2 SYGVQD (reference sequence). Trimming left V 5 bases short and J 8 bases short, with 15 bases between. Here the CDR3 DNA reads TGCGCCAGCAGTCCCGACAGAGCATTCGGCTACACCTTC. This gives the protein CASSPDRAFGYTF.

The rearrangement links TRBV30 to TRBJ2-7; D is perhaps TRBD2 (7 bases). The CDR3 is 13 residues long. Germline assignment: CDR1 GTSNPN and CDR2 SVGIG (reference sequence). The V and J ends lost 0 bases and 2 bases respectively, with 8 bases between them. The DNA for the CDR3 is TGTGCCTGGAGTGTAGGGGGGGCCTACGAGCAGTACTTC. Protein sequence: CAWSVGGAYEQYF. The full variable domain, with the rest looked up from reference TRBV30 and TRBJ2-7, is SQTIHQWPATLVQPVGSPLSLECTVEGTSNPNLYWYRQAAGRGLQLLFYSVGIGQISSEVPQNLSASRPQDRQFILSSKKLLLSDSGFYLCAWSVGGAYEQYFGPGTRLTVT.

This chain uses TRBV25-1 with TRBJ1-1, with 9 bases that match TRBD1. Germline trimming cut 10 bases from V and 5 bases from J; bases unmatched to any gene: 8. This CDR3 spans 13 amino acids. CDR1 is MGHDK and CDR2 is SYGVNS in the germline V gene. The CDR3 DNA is TGTGCCACCCGGGGACAGGGTAATACTGAAGCTTTCTTT. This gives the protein CATRGQGNTEAFF.

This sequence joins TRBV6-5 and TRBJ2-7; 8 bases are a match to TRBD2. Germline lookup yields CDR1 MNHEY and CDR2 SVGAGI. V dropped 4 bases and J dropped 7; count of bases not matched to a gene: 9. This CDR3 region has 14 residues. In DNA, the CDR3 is TGTGCCAGCAGTTCCCCAGCGGGAGCGGGGGAGCAGTACTTC. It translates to CASSSPAGAGEQYF.

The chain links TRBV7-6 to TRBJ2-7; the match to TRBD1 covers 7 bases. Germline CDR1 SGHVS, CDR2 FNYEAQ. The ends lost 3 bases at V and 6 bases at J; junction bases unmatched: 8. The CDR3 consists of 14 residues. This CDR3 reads CASSFDRELSEQYF. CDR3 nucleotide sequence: TGTGCCAGCAGCTTCGACAGGGAGCTGAGCGAGCAGTACTTC.

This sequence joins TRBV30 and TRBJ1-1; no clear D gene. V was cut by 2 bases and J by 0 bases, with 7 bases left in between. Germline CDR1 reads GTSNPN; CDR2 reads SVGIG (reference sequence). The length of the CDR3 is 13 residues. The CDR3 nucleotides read TGTGCCTGGAGTTTAGGCATGAACACTGAAGCTTTCTTT. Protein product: CAWSLGMNTEAFF. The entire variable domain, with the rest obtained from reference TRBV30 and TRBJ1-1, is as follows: SQTIHQWPATLVQPVGSPLSLECTVEGTSNPNLYWYRQAAGRGLQLLFYSVGIGQISSEVPQNLSASRPQDRQFILSSKKLLLSDSGFYLCAWSLGMNTEAFFGQGTRLTVV.

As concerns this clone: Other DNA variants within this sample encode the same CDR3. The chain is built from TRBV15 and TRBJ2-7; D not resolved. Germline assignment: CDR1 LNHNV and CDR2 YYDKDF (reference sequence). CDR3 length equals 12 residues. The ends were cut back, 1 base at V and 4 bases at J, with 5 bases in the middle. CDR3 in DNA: TGTGCCACCAGCAGAGTAGGGTACGAGCAGTACTTC. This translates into CATSRVGYEQYF. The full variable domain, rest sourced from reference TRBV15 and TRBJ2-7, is DAMVIQNPRYQVTQFGKPVTLSCSQTLNHNVMYWYQQKSSQAPKLLFHYYDKDFNNEADTPDNFQSRRPNTSFCFLDIRSPGLGDTAMYLCATSRVGYEQYFGPGTRLTVT.

CDR3 region: CASSRDRSAKNIQYF. The CDR3 DNA reads as TGTGCCAGCAGCAGGGACAGGTCGGCCAAAAACATTCAGTACTTC. The V and J genes are TRBV5-4 and TRBJ2-4; 8 bases line up with TRBD1. V gave up 4 bases and J gave up 1 base; unmatched junction bases: 4. The length of the CDR3 is 15 residues. Germline CDR1 and CDR2: SGHNT and YYREEE (reference sequence).

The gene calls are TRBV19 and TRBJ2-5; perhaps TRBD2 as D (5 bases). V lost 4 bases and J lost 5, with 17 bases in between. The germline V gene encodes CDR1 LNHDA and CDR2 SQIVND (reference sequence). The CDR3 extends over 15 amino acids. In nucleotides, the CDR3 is TGTGCCAGTAGTACCGTCACTAGGACTGGCGAGACCCAGTACTTC. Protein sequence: CASSTVTRTGETQYF.

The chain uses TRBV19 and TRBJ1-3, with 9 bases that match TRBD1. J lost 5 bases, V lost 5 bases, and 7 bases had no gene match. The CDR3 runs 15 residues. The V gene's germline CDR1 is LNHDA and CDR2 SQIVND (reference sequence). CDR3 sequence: CASSVAGTGRNTIYF. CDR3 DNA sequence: TGTGCCAGTAGTGTTGCCGGGACAGGGAGAAACACCATATATTTT. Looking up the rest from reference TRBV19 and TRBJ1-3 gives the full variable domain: DGGITQSPKYLFRKEGQNVTLSCEQNLNHDAMYWYRQDPGQGLRLIYYSQIVNDFQKGDIAEGYSVSREKKESFPLTVTSAQKNPTAFYLCASSVAGTGRNTIYFGEGSWLTVV.

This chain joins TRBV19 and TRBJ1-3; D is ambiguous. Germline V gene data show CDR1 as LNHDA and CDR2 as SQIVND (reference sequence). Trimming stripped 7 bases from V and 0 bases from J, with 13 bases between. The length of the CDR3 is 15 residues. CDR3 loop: CASTRTKDSGNTIYF. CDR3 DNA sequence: TGTGCCAGTACCAGAACCAAAGACTCTGGAAACACCATATATTTT.

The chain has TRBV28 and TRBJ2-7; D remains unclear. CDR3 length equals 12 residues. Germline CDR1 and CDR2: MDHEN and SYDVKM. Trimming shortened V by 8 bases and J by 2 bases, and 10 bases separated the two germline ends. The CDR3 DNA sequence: TGTGCCAGCCGAGTAGAACCCTACGAGCAGTACTTC. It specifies CASRVEPYEQYF.

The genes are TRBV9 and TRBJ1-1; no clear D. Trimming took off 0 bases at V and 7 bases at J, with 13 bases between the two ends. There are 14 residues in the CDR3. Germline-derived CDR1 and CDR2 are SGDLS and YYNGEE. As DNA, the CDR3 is TGTGCCAGCAGCGTAGGATTCAGCAACCTTGAAGCTTTCTTT. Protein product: CASSVGFSNLEAFF.

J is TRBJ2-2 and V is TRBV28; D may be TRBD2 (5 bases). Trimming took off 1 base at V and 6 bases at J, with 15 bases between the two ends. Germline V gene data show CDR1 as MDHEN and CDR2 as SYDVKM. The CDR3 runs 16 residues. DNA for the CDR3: TGTGCCAGCAGTTTATCGGGAATTGGGTACTCCGGGGAGCTGTTTTTT. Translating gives CASSLSGIGYSGELFF.

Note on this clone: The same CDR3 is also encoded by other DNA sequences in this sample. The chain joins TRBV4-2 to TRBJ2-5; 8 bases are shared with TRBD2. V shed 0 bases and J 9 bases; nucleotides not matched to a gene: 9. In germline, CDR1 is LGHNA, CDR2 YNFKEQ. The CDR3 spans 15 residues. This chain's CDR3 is CASSQDPGLGASQYF. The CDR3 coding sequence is TGTGCCAGCAGCCAAGATCCGGGACTAGGGGCATCCCAGTACTTC.

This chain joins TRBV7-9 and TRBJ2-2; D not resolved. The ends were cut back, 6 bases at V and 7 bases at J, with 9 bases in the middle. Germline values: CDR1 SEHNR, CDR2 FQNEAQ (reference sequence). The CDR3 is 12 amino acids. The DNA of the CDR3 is TGTGCCAGCAGTGTCAGTATCGGGGAGCTGTTTTTT. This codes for CASSVSIGELFF.

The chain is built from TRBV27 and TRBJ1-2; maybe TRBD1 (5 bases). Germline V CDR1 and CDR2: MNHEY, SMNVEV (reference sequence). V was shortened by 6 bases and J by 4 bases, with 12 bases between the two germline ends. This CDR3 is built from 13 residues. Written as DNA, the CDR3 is TGTGCCAGCAGCCCTTGGGGCCCCTATGGCTACACCTTC. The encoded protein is CASSPWGPYGYTF.

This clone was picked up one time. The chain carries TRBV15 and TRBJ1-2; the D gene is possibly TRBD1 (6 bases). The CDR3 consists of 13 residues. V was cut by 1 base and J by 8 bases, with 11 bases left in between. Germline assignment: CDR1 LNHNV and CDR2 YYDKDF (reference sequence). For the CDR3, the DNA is TGTGCCACCAGCAGAGGGACAGTCGGAGGCTACACCTTC. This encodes CATSRGTVGGYTF. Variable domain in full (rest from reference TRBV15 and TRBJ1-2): DAMVIQNPRYQVTQFGKPVTLSCSQTLNHNVMYWYQQKSSQAPKLLFHYYDKDFNNEADTPDNFQSRRPNTSFCFLDIRSPGLGDTAMYLCATSRGTVGGYTFGSGTRLTVV.

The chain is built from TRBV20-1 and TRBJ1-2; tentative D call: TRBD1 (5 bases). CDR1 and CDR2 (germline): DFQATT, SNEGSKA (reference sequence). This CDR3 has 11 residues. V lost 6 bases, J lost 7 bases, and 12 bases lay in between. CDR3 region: CSALWGSGYTF. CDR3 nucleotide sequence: TGCAGTGCCCTGTGGGGGTCTGGCTACACCTTC.

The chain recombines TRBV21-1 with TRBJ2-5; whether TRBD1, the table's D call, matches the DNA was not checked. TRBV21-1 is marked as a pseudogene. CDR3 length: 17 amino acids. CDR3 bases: TGTGCCAGCAGCTACCGGGACAGGGAGGGGTGGCAAGAGACCCAGTACTTC. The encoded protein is CASSYRDREGWQETQYF.

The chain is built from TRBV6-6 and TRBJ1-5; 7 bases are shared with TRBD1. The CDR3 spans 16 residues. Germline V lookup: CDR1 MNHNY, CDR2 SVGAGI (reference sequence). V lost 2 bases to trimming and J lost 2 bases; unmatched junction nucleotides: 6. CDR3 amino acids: CASSYPFTGGNQPQHF. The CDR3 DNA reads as TGTGCCAGCAGTTACCCCTTTACAGGGGGCAATCAGCCCCAGCATTTT.

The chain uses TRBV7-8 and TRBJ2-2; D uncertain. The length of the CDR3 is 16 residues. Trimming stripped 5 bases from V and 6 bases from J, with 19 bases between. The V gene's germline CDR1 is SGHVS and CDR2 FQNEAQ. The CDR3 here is CASSKWGSEGPGELFF. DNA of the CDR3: TGTGCCAGCAGCAAATGGGGATCCGAAGGGCCCGGGGAGCTGTTTTTT.

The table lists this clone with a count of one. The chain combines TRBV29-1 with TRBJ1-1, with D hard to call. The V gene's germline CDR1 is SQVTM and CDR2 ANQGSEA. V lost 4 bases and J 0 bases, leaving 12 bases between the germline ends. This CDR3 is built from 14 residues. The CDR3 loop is CSVAPGSMNTEAFF. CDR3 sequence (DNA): TGCAGCGTTGCCCCGGGCAGCATGAACACTGAAGCTTTCTTT.

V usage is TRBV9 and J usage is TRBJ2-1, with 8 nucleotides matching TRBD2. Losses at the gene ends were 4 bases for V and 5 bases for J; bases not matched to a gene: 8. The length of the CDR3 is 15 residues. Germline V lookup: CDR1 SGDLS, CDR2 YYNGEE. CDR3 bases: TGTGCCAGCAGCTTACGGGAGGGCCCCCACAATGAGCAGTTCTTC. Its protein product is CASSLREGPHNEQFF. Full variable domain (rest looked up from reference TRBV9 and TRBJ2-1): DSGVTQTPKHLITATGQRVTLRCSPRSGDLSVYWYQQSLDQGLQFLIQYYNGEERAKGNILERFSAQQFPDLHSELNLSSLELGDSALYFCASSLREGPHNEQFFGPGTRLTVL.